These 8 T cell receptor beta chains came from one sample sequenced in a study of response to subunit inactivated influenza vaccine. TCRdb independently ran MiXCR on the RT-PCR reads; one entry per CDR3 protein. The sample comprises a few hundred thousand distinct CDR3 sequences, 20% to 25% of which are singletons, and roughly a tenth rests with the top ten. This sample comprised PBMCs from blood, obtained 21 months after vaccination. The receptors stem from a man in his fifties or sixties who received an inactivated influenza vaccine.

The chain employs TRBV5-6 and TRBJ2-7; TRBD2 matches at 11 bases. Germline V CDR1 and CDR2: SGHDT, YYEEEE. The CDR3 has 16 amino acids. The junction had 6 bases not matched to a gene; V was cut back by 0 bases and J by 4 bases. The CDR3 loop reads CASSLVLAGGSYEQYF. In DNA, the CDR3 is TGTGCCAGCAGCTTGGTTCTAGCGGGGGGCTCGTACGAGCAGTACTTC.

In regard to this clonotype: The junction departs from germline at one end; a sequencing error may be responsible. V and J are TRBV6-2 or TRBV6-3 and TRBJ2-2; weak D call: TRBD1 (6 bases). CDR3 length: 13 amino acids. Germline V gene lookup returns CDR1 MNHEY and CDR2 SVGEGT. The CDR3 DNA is TGTGCCATCGGACAGTCCAAACCCGGGGAGTTGTTTTTT. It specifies CAIGQSKPGELFF.

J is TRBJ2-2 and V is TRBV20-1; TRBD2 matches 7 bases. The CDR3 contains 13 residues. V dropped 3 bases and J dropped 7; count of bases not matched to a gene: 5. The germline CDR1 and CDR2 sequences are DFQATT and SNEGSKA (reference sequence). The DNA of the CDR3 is TGCAGTGCTAGGGCGGGAGCGGACGGGGAGCTGTTTTTT. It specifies CSARAGADGELFF.

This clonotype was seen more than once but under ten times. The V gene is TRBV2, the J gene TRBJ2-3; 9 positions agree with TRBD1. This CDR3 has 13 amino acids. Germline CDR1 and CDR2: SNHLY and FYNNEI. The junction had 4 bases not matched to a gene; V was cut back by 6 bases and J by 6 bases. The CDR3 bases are TGTGCCAGCAGGGGACAGGGTTTGGATACGCAGTATTTT. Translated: CASRGQGLDTQYF.

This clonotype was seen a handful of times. The chain's CDR3 is CAWSVSARKNSPLHF. In DNA form, the CDR3 reads TGTGCCTGGAGTGTATCGGCCAGAAAGAATTCACCCCTCCACTTT. The genes are TRBV30 and TRBJ1-6; no clear D. V was pared by 0 bases and J by 7 bases, with 13 bases between. The CDR3 loop spans 15 amino acids. In germline, CDR1 is GTSNPN, CDR2 SVGIG (reference sequence).

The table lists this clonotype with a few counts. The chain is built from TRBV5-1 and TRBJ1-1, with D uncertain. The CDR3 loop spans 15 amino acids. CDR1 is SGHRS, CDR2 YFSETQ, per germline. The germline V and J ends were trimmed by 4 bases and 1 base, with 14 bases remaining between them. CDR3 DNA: TGCGCCAGCAGCCTCCATGGGCGGGGGAACACTGAAGCTTTCTTT. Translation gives CASSLHGRGNTEAFF.

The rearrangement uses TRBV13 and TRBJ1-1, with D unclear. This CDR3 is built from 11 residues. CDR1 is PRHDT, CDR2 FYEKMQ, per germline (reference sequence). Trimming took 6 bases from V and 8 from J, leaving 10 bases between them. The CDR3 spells CASRRYYEAFF. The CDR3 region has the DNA TGTGCCAGCAGGAGGTATTACGAAGCTTTCTTT.

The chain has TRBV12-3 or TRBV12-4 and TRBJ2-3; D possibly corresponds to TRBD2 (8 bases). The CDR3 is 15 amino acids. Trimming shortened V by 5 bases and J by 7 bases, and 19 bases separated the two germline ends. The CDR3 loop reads CASSLRTGGGNTQYF. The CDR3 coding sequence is TGTGCCAGCAGTCTGAGGACAGGCGGGGGGAATACGCAGTATTTT.